Below are 8 T cell receptor beta chains sequenced from a single sample in a study of T cell repertoires in cytomegalovirus infection. From the reads, TCRdb called clonotypes with MiXCR, one entry per CDR3 protein. The sample shows around 450,000 distinct CDR3 sequences, roughly 30% of them seen only once. Sequenced input: PBMCs. These receptors were taken from a human donor in good health (CMV status not recorded). Some clones in this sample may be carry-over from other donors' samples.

This clonotype was counted only a few times. The genes are TRBV20-1 and TRBJ2-7; D is possibly TRBD1 (6 bases). This CDR3 is built from 16 residues. The germline gives CDR1 DFQATT, CDR2 SNEGSKA (reference sequence). Between the trimmed V and J ends, which lost 0 bases and 7 bases, there was a span of 22 bases. The CDR3 region has the DNA TGCAGTGCTAGAGAATATGCCAGGACAGCCGTGGGGGAGCAGTACTTC. This translates into CSAREYARTAVGEQYF.

This clonotype has at least ten counts. J is TRBJ1-2 and V is TRBV12-3 or TRBV12-4; D might be TRBD1 (6 bases). The germline V and J ends were trimmed by 3 bases and 4 bases, with 12 bases remaining between them. The CDR3 consists of 14 residues. CDR3 coding DNA: TGTGCCAGCAGTTTCGGGGCCAGGGGCTATGGCTACACCTTC. It translates to CASSFGARGYGYTF.

This clonotype was observed a handful of times. V gene TRBV28 combines with J gene TRBJ1-3; D uncertain. This CDR3 is built from 14 residues. CDR1 is MDHEN, CDR2 SYDVKM, per germline. V lost 5 bases and J 4 bases, leaving 12 bases between the germline ends. The CDR3 DNA reads as TGTGCCAGCAGTCTAGACCAGAGAGGAAACACCATATATTTT. Its protein is CASSLDQRGNTIYF.

The rearrangement links TRBV6-4 to TRBJ2-1, with a possible D match to TRBD2 (6 bases). Germline V CDR1 and CDR2: MRHNA, SNTAGT. The CDR3 contains 13 residues. Trimming pared 7 bases from V and 16 bases from J, leaving 23 bases between. The CDR3 sequence is CASTKEVLGGHFF. CDR3 DNA: TGTGCCAGCACCAAAGAAGTTCTTGGAGGGCATTTCTTC.

This clonotype was seen many times. This rearrangement joins TRBV28 to TRBJ1-3; TRBD1 agrees at 7 bases. The J segment lost 4 bases and the V segment lost 5 bases, leaving 2 bases of the junction unmatched. The CDR3 contains 13 residues. From germline, CDR1 is MDHEN and CDR2 SYDVKM. CDR3 coding DNA: TGTGCCAGCAGTGGGACAGTCGGAAACACCATATATTTT. It is translated as CASSGTVGNTIYF.

The table lists this clonotype with a few counts. The V and J genes are TRBV6-5 and TRBJ1-6; no definite D call. Trimming took off 3 bases at V and 10 bases at J, with 13 bases between the two ends. There are 14 residues in the CDR3. Germline lookup yields CDR1 MNHEY and CDR2 SVGAGI. The chain's CDR3 is CASSYSRSGSPLHF. The CDR3 nucleotides read TGTGCCAGCAGTTATTCGAGGTCTGGGTCACCCCTCCACTTT.

This rearrangement joins TRBV18 to TRBJ2-6; no reliable D call. The CDR3 length is 14 residues. Per the germline V gene, CDR1 is KGHSH and CDR2 is LQKENI. V was trimmed by 1 base and J by 4 bases, leaving 5 bases between them. Here the CDR3 reads CASSPQPGANVLTF. The CDR3 region has the DNA TGTGCCAGCTCACCACAACCGGGGGCCAACGTCCTGACTTTC. The entire variable domain, with the rest obtained from reference TRBV18 and TRBJ2-6, is as follows: NAGVMQNPRHLVRRRGQEARLRCSPMKGHSHVYWYRQLPEEGLKFMVYLQKENIIDESGMPKERFSAEFPKEGPSILRIQQVVRGDSAAYFCASSPQPGANVLTFGAGSRLTVL.

The chain links TRBV4-2 to TRBJ2-1; D tentatively reads TRBD1 or TRBD2 (6 bases each). The germline gives CDR1 LGHNA, CDR2 YNFKEQ. The CDR3 is 16 amino acids. V shed 0 bases and J shed 0 bases, with 9 bases lying between them. The CDR3 coding sequence is TGTGCCAGCAGCCAAGAAGGGGGGAGCTCCTACAATGAGCAGTTCTTC. This codes for CASSQEGGSSYNEQFF.